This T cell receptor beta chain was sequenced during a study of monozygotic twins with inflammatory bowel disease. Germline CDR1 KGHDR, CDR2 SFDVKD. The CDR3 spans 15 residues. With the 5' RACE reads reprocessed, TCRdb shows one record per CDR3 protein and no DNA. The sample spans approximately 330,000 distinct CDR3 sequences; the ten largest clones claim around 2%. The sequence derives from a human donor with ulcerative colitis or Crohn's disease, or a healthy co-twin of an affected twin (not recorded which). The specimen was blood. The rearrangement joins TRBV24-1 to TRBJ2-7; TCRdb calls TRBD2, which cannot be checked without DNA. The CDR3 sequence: CATSEGPSAVYEQYF.